This T cell receptor (beta chain) came from a study of blood T cell repertoires in COVID-19. Study in general: Some COVID-19 samples were acute and others convalescent; all came from the United States, Italy and Spain. PBMCs, B-cell-depleted T cells, or T cells provided the cDNA or gDNA that made up the material.

This CDR3 is built from 15 residues. V lost 1 base, J lost 4 bases, and 14 bases lay in between. CDR1 is SGHTA, CDR2 FQGNSA, per germline. Per the original methods: Reference gene primer amplification gave nucleated cell count estimates. Method: immunoSEQ multiplex PCR; TCRdb's copy keeps in-frame clones and lacks some. The DNA gave D and trimming, while V, J and clone size come from that table. The sample contains roughly 240,000 clones, more than 65% of which appear only once. The specimen was peripheral blood. This TCR came from a middle-aged man who had recovered from COVID-19. The V call is TRBV7-2, the J call TRBJ2-7; D perhaps matches TRBD2 (6 bases). The CDR3 here is CASSLEAGRIYEQYF. The CDR3 nucleotides read TGTGCCAGCAGCTTAGAGGCGGGGAGGATATACGAGCAGTACTTC. Complete variable domain (other parts from reference TRBV7-2 and TRBJ2-7): GAGVSQSPSNKVTEKGKDVELRCDPISGHTALYWYRQSLGQGLEFLIYFQGNSAPDKSGLPSDRFSAERTGGSVSTLTIQRTQQEDSAVYLCASSLEAGRIYEQYFGPGTRLTVT.